These 10 T cell receptor beta chains share one sample of origin, sequenced in a study of cytomegalovirus exposure and HLA in healthy donors. PCR employed 60 Vbeta and 13 Jbeta primers. Assay: immunoSEQ multiplex PCR; the TCRdb copy retains only in-frame clones and omits some. The sample data list approximately 54,000 clones. Specimen: PBMCs. Receptors were obtained from a woman in her forties in good health and CMV-seronegative.

The DNA of the CDR3 is TGTGCCATCACCAGGGTCGGCTGGGCAGGGGGCTTCCACGAGCAGTACTTC. Translated, it gives CAITRVGWAGGFHEQYF. The chain combines TRBV27 with TRBJ2-7, with 8 bases identical to TRBD1. V gave up 10 bases and J gave up 5 bases; unmatched junction bases: 22. The CDR3 sequence is 17 residues long. Germline V gene lookup returns CDR1 MNHEY and CDR2 SMNVEV (reference sequence).

The chain uses TRBV5-1 and TRBJ2-5, with D tentatively TRBD1 (6 bases). This CDR3 comprises 14 residues. Germline V gene sequence: CDR1 SGHRS, CDR2 YFSETQ. V lost 4 bases and J 5 bases, leaving 15 bases between the germline ends. CDR3 nucleotide sequence: TGCGCCAGCAGCGAACCTGACAGGTGGGAGACCCAGTACTTC. Translated, it gives CASSEPDRWETQYF.

This rearrangement joins TRBV30 to TRBJ2-2; 7 bases fit TRBD1. The CDR3 length is 15 residues. Germline-derived CDR1 and CDR2 are GTSNPN and SVGIG (reference sequence). V lost 3 bases and J lost 1; bases outside the gene matches: 5. The CDR3 DNA reads TGTGCCTGGAGAAGGGGGCTACGGAACACCGGGGAGCTGTTTTTT. The encoded protein is CAWRRGLRNTGELFF.

V usage is TRBV2 and J usage is TRBJ2-4; 7 bases fit TRBD1. After removal of 5 bases from V and 9 bases from J, the junction contained 10 bases not matched to a gene. CDR1 SNHLY and CDR2 FYNNEI come from the germline V gene. The CDR3 extends over 14 amino acids. The chain's CDR3 is CASSSEGARSIQYF. The CDR3 bases are TGTGCCAGCAGTAGCGAGGGGGCGCGGAGCATTCAGTACTTC.

This chain links TRBV4-3 with TRBJ2-5, with 10 bases that match TRBD1. The CDR3 is 16 amino acids. V lost 2 bases and J lost 5; bases outside the gene matches: 8. Germline CDR1 LGHNA, CDR2 YSLEER. In DNA, the CDR3 is TGCGCCAGCAGCCAATTATCGGGGACAGGGGCGGAGACCCAGTACTTC. This codes for CASSQLSGTGAETQYF.

The chain links TRBV7-9 to TRBJ1-6; 7 bases are shared with TRBD1. The CDR3 contains 16 residues. CDR1 is SEHNR and CDR2 is FQNEAQ in the germline V gene (reference sequence). Trimming cost V 5 bases and J 9 bases; bases outside gene matches: 13. The CDR3 nucleotides read TGTGCCAGCAGCGATCAAAGACAGGGAGGAATTTCACCCCTCCACTTT. Amino acid sequence: CASSDQRQGGISPLHF.

This sequence joins TRBV19 and TRBJ1-1; D remains unclear. Trimming pared 3 bases from V and 7 bases from J, leaving 12 bases between. This CDR3 spans 13 amino acids. Germline loops: CDR1 LNHDA, CDR2 SQIVND (reference sequence). The CDR3 sequence: CASSIVIGSEAFF. CDR3 DNA: TGTGCCAGTAGTATTGTCATTGGCAGTGAAGCTTTCTTT.

The chain recombines TRBV27 with TRBJ2-6, with no clear D. V was cut by 5 bases and J by 0 bases, with 11 bases left in between. CDR1 and CDR2 from the germline V gene are MNHEY and SMNVEV (reference sequence). The CDR3 is made up of 16 amino acids. The CDR3 loop is CASSPPPSSGANVLTF. For the CDR3, the DNA is TGTGCCAGCAGTCCCCCCCCCAGCTCTGGGGCCAACGTCCTGACTTTC.

This chain joins TRBV18 and TRBJ1-1; 7 nucleotides agree with TRBD1. CDR3 length: 16 residues. The trim removed 4 bases at V and 0 bases at J, leaving 8 bases unmatched. Germline CDR1 reads KGHSH; CDR2 reads LQKENI. The CDR3 nucleotides are TGTGCCAGCTCACTTTCGGTCGACAGGGTGAACACTGAAGCTTTCTTT. Its protein is CASSLSVDRVNTEAFF.

The CDR3 sequence is CASGRLAGGYNEQFF. The DNA for the CDR3 is TGTGCCAGCGGTAGACTAGCGGGGGGATACAATGAGCAGTTCTTC. This chain joins TRBV7-2 and TRBJ2-1; 13 bases are shared with TRBD2. The CDR3 spans 15 residues. Germline V gene data show CDR1 as SGHTA and CDR2 as FQGNSA. Losses at the gene ends were 8 bases for V and 4 bases for J; bases not matched to a gene: 5. Supplemented by reference TRBV7-2 and TRBJ2-1, the full variable domain reads GAGVSQSPSNKVTEKGKDVELRCDPISGHTALYWYRQSLGQGLEFLIYFQGNSAPDKSGLPSDRFSAERTGGSVSTLTIQRTQQEDSAVYLCASGRLAGGYNEQFFGPGTRLTVL.